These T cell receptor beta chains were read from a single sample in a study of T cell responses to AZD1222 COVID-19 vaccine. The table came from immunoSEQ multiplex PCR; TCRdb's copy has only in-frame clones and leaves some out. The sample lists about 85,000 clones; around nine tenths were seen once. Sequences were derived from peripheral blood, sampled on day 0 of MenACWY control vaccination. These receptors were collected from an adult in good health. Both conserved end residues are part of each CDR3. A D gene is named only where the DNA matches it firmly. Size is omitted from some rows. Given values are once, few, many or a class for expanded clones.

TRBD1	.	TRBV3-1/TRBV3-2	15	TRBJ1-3	TGTGCCAGCAGCCCCCGGACAGGGCGCGGAAACACCATATATTTT	CASSPRTGRGNTIYF
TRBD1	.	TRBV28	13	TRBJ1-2	TGTGCCAGCAGGCGGACAGGGTACGCTGGCTACACCTTC	CASRRTGYAGYTF
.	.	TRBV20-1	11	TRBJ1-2	TGCAGTGCCCCTGGGGCGGATGGCTACACCTTC	CSAPGADGYTF
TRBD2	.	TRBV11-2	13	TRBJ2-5	TGTGCCAGCTGCCGCAGGGAGGGGGAGACCCAGTACTTC	CASCRREGETQYF
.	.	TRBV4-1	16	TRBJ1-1	TGCGCCAGCAGCCAAGATCCCGGGACGGACCCAGTATCAACTTTCTTT	CASSQDPGTDPVSTFF
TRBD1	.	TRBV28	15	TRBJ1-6	TGTGCCACCCGACAGGGAGGAGGGAATAGCTCACCCCTCCACTTT	CATRQGGGNSSPLHF
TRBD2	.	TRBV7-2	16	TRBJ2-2	TGTGCCAGCAGCTCCTTTAGCGGGGTCGGGCCTGGGGAGCTGTTTTTT	CASSSFSGVGPGELFF
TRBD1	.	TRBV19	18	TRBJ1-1	TGTGCCAGTAGTATGGCAGGGGGGACGAGATACATGAACACTGAAGCTTTCTTT	CASSMAGGTRYMNTEAFF
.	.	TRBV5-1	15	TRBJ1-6	TGCGCCAGCAGCACCGGTAGTACTTTTAATTCACCCCTCCACTTT	CASSTGSTFNSPLHF
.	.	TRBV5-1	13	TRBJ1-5	TGCGCCAGCAGCTTGCTCAGGGGACAGCCCCAGCATTTT	CASSLLRGQPQHF
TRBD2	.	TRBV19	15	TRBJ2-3	TGTGCCAGTAGTAGTAGCGGGGGGCCGGGAGATACGCAGTATTTT	CASSSSGGPGDTQYF
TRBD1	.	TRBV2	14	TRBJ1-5	TGTGCCAGCAGGGGGACAGGGGGCAATCAGCCCCAGCATTTT	CASRGTGGNQPQHF
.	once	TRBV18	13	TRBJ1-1	TGTGCCAGCTCAGCTGTCGGGAGCACTGAAGCTTTCTTT	CASSAVGSTEAFF
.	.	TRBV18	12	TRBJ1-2	TGTGCCAGCTCTGAGGGTTCGAGCGGCTACACCTTC	CASSEGSSGYTF
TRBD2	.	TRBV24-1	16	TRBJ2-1	TGTGCCACCAGTGATCCGAGCGGGGGGCTCTACAATGAGCAGTTCTTC	CATSDPSGGLYNEQFF